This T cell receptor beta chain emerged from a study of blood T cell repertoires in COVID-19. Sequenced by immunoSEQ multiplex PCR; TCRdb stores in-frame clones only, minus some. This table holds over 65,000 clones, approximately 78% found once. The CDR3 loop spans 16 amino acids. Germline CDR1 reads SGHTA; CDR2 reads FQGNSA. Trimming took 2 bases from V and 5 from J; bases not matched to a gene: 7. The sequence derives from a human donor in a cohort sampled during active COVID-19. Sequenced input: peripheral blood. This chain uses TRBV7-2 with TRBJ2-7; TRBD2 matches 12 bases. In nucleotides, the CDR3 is TGTGCCAGCAGCTTAAGGTCTAGCGGGAGGGGGCACGAGCAGTACTTC. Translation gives CASSLRSSGRGHEQYF.